Presented here are 24 T cell receptor beta chains from one specimen sequenced in a study of T cells in narcolepsy. TCRdb's table, derived via immunoSEQ multiplex PCR, lists solely in-frame clones and lacks some. Counted here are 27,000 or so clones, around nine tenths occurring once; the ten biggest clones make up 1% to 1.3%. Sequencing was performed on CD45RA- memory CD4+ T cells from PBMCs. These TCRs come from a human donor with narcolepsy.

The chain combines TRBV5-1 with TRBJ2-7; tentative D call: TRBD1 (5 bases). V was clipped by 4 bases and J by 2 bases, with 13 bases between them. This CDR3 is 14 amino acids long. From germline, CDR1 is SGHRS and CDR2 YFSETQ. This chain's CDR3 is CASSPRQLAYEQYF. As DNA, the CDR3 is TGCGCCAGCAGCCCCCGACAGTTAGCCTACGAGCAGTACTTC.

The chain recombines TRBV2 with TRBJ2-1, with 10 positions matching TRBD2. Unmatched junction bases numbered 7, after V lost 8 bases and J lost 3 bases. The V gene's germline CDR1 is SNHLY and CDR2 FYNNEI. This CDR3 has 15 residues. DNA of the CDR3: TGTGCCAGCTTAGCGGGGGGCAATGTCTACAATGAGCAGTTCTTC. Translated: CASLAGGNVYNEQFF.

The CDR3, as DNA: TGTGCCAGCAGTTTGGAGGGGACTGGAAACACTGAAGCTTTCTTT. Its translation is CASSLEGTGNTEAFF. The chain links TRBV6-5 to TRBJ1-1, with D perhaps TRBD1 (5 bases). V lost 4 bases and J lost 2, with 14 bases in between. This CDR3 comprises 15 residues. Germline CDR1 is MNHEY and CDR2 is SVGAGI.

This clone was seen only once. The CDR3 DNA reads as TGCGCCAGCAGTGAGTTGGGTGAGCAGTTCTTC. This sequence encodes CASSELGEQFF. V and J are TRBV10-1 and TRBJ2-1; D remains unclear. This CDR3 is built from 11 residues. With 1 base removed from V and 9 bases from J, the gap between germline ends came to 4 bases. Germline CDR1 is WNHNN and CDR2 is SYGVQD (reference sequence).

The chain uses TRBV7-2 and TRBJ1-1; no clear D gene. The germline gives CDR1 SGHTA, CDR2 FQGNSA. Trimming pared 4 bases from V and 1 base from J, leaving 7 bases between. The CDR3 is 13 residues long. CDR3 region: CASSSQQNTEAFF. CDR3 in DNA: TGTGCCAGCAGCTCACAGCAGAACACTGAAGCTTTCTTT.

For the CDR3, the DNA is TGTGCCAGCAGCTTTAGGGGGGGACAGGACCCCGGGGAGCTGTTTTTT. Protein: CASSFRGGQDPGELFF. The chain combines TRBV7-2 with TRBJ2-2; TRBD1 is a possible D gene (8 bases). The germline gives CDR1 SGHTA, CDR2 FQGNSA. V lost 3 bases, J lost 6 bases, and 17 bases lay in between. CDR3 size: 16 residues.

This clone was seen more than once but under ten times. This chain connects TRBV27 to TRBJ1-4, with D hard to call. Between the trimmed V and J ends, which lost 2 bases and 0 bases, there was a span of 4 bases. The CDR3 covers 14 residues. CDR1 and CDR2 from the germline V gene are MNHEY and SMNVEV (reference sequence). Here the CDR3 DNA reads TGTGCCAGCAGTTTACGGGCAACTAATGAAAAACTGTTTTTT. Translating gives CASSLRATNEKLFF.

The J gene is TRBJ2-5, the V gene TRBV5-1, with 10 bases aligning to TRBD1. V was pared by 8 bases and J by 6 bases, with 10 bases of the junction left unmatched. This CDR3 contains 14 residues. Per the germline V gene, CDR1 is SGHRS and CDR2 is YFSETQ. CDR3 nucleotide sequence: TGCGCCAGTACGCCGGGACAGGGGCCCCAGACCCAGTACTTC. Amino acids: CASTPGQGPQTQYF.

The chain combines TRBV18 with TRBJ1-4, with D possibly being TRBD1 (5 bases). CDR1 is KGHSH and CDR2 is LQKENI in the germline V gene. V was shortened by 3 bases and J by 5 bases, with 10 bases between the two germline ends. The CDR3 has 14 residues. The DNA for the CDR3 is TGTGCCAGCTCACCTGGGACCCAGAATGAAAAACTGTTTTTT. Encoded protein: CASSPGTQNEKLFF. Variable domain in full (rest from reference TRBV18 and TRBJ1-4): NAGVMQNPRHLVRRRGQEARLRCSPMKGHSHVYWYRQLPEEGLKFMVYLQKENIIDESGMPKERFSAEFPKEGPSILRIQQVVRGDSAAYFCASSPGTQNEKLFFGSGTQLSVL.

This chain links TRBV6-5 with TRBJ2-7, with a weak D call TRBD2 (6 bases). Germline loops: CDR1 MNHEY, CDR2 SVGAGI. The CDR3 extends over 12 amino acids. CDR3 residues: CPSRGRAYEQYV. Written as DNA, the CDR3 is TGTCCCTCGCGGGGCAGAGCCTACGAGCAGTACGTC.

The chain recombines TRBV7-2 with TRBJ1-2, with D hard to call. This CDR3 is built from 13 residues. Germline CDR1 and CDR2: SGHTA and FQGNSA. Trimming cost V 6 bases and J 6 bases, with 14 bases left between them. The CDR3 bases are TGTGCCAGCAGTCTCGTGGGGTTTGATGGCTACACCTTC. It is translated as CASSLVGFDGYTF.

The chain uses TRBV19 and TRBJ1-5; no clear D gene. V lost 2 bases, J lost 0 bases, and 14 bases lay in between. Germline values: CDR1 LNHDA, CDR2 SQIVND (reference sequence). This CDR3 has 17 amino acids. DNA for the CDR3: TGTGCCAGTAGTATAAGGGTGGCGGATTATAGCAATCAGCCCCAGCATTTT. It encodes CASSIRVADYSNQPQHF.

The chain has TRBV5-1 and TRBJ2-7, with 9 bases that match TRBD1. The CDR3 totals 14 residues. J lost 2 bases, V lost 4 bases, and 4 bases had no gene match. CDR1 and CDR2 (germline): SGHRS, YFSETQ. CDR3 region: CASSPGTGTYEQYV. The CDR3, as DNA: TGCGCCAGCAGCCCGGGGACAGGGACCTACGAGCAGTACGTC.

The chain is built from TRBV7-9 and TRBJ2-2; 11 bases are shared with TRBD1. This CDR3 contains 16 residues. CDR1 SEHNR and CDR2 FQNEAQ come from the germline V gene (reference sequence). J lost 7 bases, V lost 5 bases, and 9 bases had no gene match. CDR3 coding DNA: TGTGCCAGCAGCAACACCGGGACAGGGGGAGTCGGGGAGCTGTTTTTT. Its translation: CASSNTGTGGVGELFF.

This chain uses TRBV2 with TRBJ1-5; 10 nucleotides agree with TRBD1. CDR3 length: 15 amino acids. Trimming took 6 bases from V and 5 from J; bases not matched to a gene: 7. Germline assignment: CDR1 SNHLY and CDR2 FYNNEI. CDR3 amino acids: CASSPQTGGYQPQHF. The DNA of the CDR3 is TGTGCCAGCAGCCCTCAGACAGGGGGCTATCAGCCCCAGCATTTT. Based on the CDR3 plus reference TRBV2 and TRBJ1-5, the full variable domain is EPEVTQTPSHQVTQMGQEVILRCVPISNHLYFYWYRQILGQKVEFLVSFYNNEISEKSEIFDDQFSVERPDGSNFTLKIRSTKLEDSAMYFCASSPQTGGYQPQHFGDGTRLSIL.

The chain is built from TRBV5-1 and TRBJ1-5; 7 nucleotides align to TRBD1. The germline V gene has CDR1 SGHRS and CDR2 YFSETQ. V lost 0 bases and J lost 3; bases outside the gene matches: 3. CDR3 size: 15 residues. CDR3 sequence reads: CASSLGGQANQPQHF. DNA of the CDR3: TGCGCCAGCAGCTTGGGCGGACAGGCCAATCAGCCCCAGCATTTT.

V is TRBV28 and J is TRBJ2-7, with TRBD1 matching over 9 bases. With 5 bases clipped from V and 7 bases from J, the junction kept 15 bases outside the gene matches. This CDR3 is built from 16 residues. CDR1 and CDR2 (germline): MDHEN, SYDVKM. CDR3: CASSPAGTGSPWEQYV. The CDR3 DNA reads as TGTGCCAGCAGTCCAGCTGGGACAGGGTCGCCTTGGGAGCAGTACGTC.

The CDR3 loop reads CASSKPGNTEAFF. The DNA of the CDR3 is TGTGCCAGCAGCAAACCCGGGAACACTGAAGCTTTCTTT. The chain carries TRBV21-1 and TRBJ1-1. TRBV21-1 is shown as a pseudogene. The CDR3 length is 13 residues.

The chain couples TRBV7-2 to TRBJ2-7; 8 bases line up with TRBD2. J was trimmed by 3 bases and V by 5 bases; bases with no gene match: 6. Germline CDR1 is SGHTA and CDR2 is FQGNSA. This CDR3 contains 14 residues. The CDR3 nucleotides are TGTGCCAGCAGCCTCGGGAGGGCTAGCTACGAGCAGTACTTC. Translating gives CASSLGRASYEQYF.

This clone was recorded once. The V gene is TRBV5-1, the J gene TRBJ1-2; D is ambiguous. V lost 1 base, J lost 4 bases, and 14 bases lay in between. There are 15 residues in the CDR3. Germline values: CDR1 SGHRS, CDR2 YFSETQ. CDR3 region: CASSLSGGLGYGYTF. The CDR3 coding sequence is TGCGCCAGCAGCTTGTCTGGAGGGTTGGGCTATGGCTACACCTTC.

This chain uses TRBV5-6 with TRBJ2-3; D is unresolved. CDR1 is SGHDT and CDR2 is YYEEEE in the germline V gene. Trimming took off 0 bases at V and 6 bases at J, with 5 bases between the two ends. The CDR3 runs 12 residues. CDR3 amino acids: CASSLGWDTQYF. CDR3 DNA sequence: TGTGCCAGCAGCTTGGGATGGGATACGCAGTATTTT.

CDR3 residues: CASSWGFGTEAFF. In DNA form, the CDR3 reads TGTGCCAGCAGTTGGGGTTTTGGGACTGAAGCTTTCTTT. The chain has TRBV27 and TRBJ1-1; no reliable D call. The CDR3 consists of 13 residues. The V and J ends lost 4 bases and 5 bases respectively, with 11 bases between them. The germline V gene encodes CDR1 MNHEY and CDR2 SMNVEV (reference sequence).

The chain is built from TRBV5-1 and TRBJ1-5; no clear D gene. Germline loops: CDR1 SGHRS, CDR2 YFSETQ. CDR3 size: 12 residues. Trimming removed 0 bases at V and 6 bases at J, with 4 bases between. The CDR3 sequence: CASSLEGQPQHF. CDR3 bases: TGCGCCAGCAGCTTGGAGGGTCAGCCCCAGCATTTT.

In its sample, this clone was seen a few times. The chain employs TRBV27 and TRBJ2-2, with D perhaps TRBD2 (6 bases). The CDR3 runs to 17 residues. CDR1 and CDR2 from the germline V gene are MNHEY and SMNVEV (reference sequence). V was cut by 5 bases and J by 5 bases, with 21 bases left in between. In nucleotides, the CDR3 is TGTGCCAGCAGTCTAACCGGGACTCCCCTGAGTACCGGGGAGCTGTTTTTT. Translation: CASSLTGTPLSTGELFF.